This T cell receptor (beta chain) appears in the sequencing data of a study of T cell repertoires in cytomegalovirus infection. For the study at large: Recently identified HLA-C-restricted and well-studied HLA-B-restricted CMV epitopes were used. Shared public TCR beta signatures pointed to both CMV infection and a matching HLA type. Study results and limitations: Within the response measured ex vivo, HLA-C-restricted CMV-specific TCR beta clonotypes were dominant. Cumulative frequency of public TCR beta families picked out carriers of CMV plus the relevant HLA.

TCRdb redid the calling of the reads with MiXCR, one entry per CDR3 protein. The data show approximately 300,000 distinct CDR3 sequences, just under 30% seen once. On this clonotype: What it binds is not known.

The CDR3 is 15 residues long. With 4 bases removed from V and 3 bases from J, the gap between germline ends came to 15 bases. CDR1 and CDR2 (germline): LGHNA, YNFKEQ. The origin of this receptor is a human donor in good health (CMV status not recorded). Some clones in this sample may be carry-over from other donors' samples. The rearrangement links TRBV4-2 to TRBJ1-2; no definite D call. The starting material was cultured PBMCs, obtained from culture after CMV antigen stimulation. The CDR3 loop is CASSPLAGSDYGYTF. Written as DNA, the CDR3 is TGTGCCAGCAGCCCTTTGGCGGGCTCTGACTATGGCTACACCTTC.